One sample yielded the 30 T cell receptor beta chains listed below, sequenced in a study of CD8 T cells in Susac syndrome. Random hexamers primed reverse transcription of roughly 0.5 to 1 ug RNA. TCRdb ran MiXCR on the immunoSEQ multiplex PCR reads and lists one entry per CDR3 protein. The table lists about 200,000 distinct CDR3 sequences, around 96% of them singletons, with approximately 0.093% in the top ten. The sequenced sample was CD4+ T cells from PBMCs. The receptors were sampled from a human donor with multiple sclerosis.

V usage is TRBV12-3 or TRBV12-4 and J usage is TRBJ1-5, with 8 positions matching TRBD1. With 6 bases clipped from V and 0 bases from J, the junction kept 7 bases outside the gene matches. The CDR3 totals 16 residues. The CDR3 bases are TGTGCCAGCAGCCGTGACAGGGGAAATAGCAATCAGCCCCAGCATTTT. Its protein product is CASSRDRGNSNQPQHF.

The CDR3 sequence: CSGYLAGGYNEQFF. Written as DNA, the CDR3 is TGCAGTGGCTATCTAGCGGGAGGGTACAATGAGCAGTTCTTC. The rearrangement links TRBV20-1 to TRBJ2-1, with 12 bases matching TRBD2. The junction had 5 bases not matched to a gene; V was cut back by 7 bases and J by 4 bases. The CDR3 has 14 amino acids. The germline CDR1 and CDR2 sequences are DFQATT and SNEGSKA (reference sequence).

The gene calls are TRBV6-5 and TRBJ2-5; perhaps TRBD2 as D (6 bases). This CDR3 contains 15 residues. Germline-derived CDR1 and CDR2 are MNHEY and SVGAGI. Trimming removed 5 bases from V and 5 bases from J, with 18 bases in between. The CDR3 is CASSLAGSGVETQYF. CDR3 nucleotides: TGTGCCAGCAGTCTCGCCGGGAGTGGGGTCGAGACCCAGTACTTC.

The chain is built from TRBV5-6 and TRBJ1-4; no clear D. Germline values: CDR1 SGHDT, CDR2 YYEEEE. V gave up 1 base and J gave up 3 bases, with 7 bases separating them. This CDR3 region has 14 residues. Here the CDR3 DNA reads TGTGCCAGCAGCTTGTGGAGTCCTAATGAAAAACTGTTTTTT. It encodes CASSLWSPNEKLFF.

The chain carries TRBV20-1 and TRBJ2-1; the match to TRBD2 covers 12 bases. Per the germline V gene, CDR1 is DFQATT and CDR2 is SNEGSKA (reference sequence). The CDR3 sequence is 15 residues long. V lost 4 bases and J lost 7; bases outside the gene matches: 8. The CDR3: CSATGPSGRGNEQFF. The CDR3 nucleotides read TGCAGTGCTACCGGGCCTAGCGGGAGGGGAAATGAGCAGTTCTTC.

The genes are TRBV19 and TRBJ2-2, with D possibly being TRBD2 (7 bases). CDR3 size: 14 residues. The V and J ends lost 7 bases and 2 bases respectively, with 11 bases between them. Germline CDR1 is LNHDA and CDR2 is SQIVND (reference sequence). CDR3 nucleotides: TGTGCCAGTAAACGGGGGGCTAACACCGGGGAGCTGTTTTTT. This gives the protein CASKRGANTGELFF.

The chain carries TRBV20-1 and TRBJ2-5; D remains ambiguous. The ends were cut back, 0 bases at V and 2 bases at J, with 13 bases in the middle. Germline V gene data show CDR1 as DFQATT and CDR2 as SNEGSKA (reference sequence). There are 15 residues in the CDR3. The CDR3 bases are TGCAGTGCTAGAGAGCCCTGGCCCTATCAAGAGACCCAGTACTTC. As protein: CSAREPWPYQETQYF.

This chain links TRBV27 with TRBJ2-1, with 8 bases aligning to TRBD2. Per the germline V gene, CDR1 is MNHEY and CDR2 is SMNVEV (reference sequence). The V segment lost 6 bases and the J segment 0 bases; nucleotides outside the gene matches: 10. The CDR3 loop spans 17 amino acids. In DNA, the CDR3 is TGTGCCAGCAGGACCAGACTAGCGATGAGCTCCTACAATGAGCAGTTCTTC. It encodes CASRTRLAMSSYNEQFF.

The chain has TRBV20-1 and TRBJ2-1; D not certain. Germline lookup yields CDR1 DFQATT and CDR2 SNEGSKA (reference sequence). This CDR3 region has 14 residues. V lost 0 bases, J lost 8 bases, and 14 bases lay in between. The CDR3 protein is CSARDPRSIHEQFF. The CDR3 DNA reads TGCAGTGCTAGAGATCCGAGAAGCATCCATGAGCAGTTCTTC.

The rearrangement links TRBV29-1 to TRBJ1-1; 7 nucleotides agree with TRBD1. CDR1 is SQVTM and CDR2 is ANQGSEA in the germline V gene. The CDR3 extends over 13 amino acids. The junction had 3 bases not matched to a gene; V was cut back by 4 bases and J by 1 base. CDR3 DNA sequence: TGCAGCGTTGGAGGGGGCGAGAACACTGAAGCTTTCTTT. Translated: CSVGGGENTEAFF.

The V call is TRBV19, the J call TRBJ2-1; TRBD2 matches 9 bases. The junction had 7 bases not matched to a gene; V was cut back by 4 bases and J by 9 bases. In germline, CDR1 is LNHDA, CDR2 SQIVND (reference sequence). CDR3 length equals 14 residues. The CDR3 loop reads CASSKAGGPTEQFF. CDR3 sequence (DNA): TGTGCCAGTAGTAAGGCGGGAGGGCCAACTGAGCAGTTCTTC.

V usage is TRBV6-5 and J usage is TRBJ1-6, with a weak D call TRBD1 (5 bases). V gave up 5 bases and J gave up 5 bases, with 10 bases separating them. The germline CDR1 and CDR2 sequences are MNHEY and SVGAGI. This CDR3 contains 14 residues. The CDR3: CASSAGSHNSPLHF. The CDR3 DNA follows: TGTGCCAGCAGTGCAGGGAGCCATAATTCACCCCTCCACTTT.

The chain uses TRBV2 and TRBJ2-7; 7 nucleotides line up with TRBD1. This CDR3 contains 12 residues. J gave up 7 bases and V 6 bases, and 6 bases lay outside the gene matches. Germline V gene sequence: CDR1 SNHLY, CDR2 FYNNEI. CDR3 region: CASRDRTLEQYF. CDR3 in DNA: TGTGCCAGCAGGGACAGGACGCTGGAGCAGTACTTC.

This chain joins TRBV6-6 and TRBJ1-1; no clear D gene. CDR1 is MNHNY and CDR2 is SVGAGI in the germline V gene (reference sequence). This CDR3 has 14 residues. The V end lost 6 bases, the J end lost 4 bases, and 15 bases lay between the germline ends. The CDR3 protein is CASSPSWPITEAFF. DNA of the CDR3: TGTGCCAGCAGCCCTTCATGGCCCATCACTGAAGCTTTCTTT.

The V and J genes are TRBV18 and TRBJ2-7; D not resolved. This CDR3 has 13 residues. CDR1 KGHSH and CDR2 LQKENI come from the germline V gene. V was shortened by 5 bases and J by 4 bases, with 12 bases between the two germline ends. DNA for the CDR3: TGTGCCAGCTCAACCTCTGGCCGTTACGAGCAGTACTTC. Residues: CASSTSGRYEQYF.

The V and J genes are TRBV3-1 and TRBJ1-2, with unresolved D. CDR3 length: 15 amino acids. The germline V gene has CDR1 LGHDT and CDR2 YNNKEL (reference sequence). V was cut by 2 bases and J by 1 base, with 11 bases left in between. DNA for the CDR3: TGTGCCAGCAGCCAAAACTTAGCGGGTAACTATGGCTACACCTTC. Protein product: CASSQNLAGNYGYTF.

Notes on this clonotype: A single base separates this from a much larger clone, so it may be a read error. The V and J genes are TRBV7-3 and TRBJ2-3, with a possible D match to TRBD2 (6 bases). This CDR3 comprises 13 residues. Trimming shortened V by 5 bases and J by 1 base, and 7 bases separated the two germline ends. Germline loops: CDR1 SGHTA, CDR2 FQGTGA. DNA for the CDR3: TGTGCCAGCAGCATAGCGGGCACAGATACGCAGTATTTT. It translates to CASSIAGTDTQYF.

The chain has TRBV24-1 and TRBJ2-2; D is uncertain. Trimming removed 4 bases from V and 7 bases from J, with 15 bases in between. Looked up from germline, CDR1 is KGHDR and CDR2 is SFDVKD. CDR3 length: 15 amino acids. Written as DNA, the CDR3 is TGTGCCACCAGTGAGGTTCTCGGTCCTGGCGGGGAGCTGTTTTTT. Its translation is CATSEVLGPGGELFF.

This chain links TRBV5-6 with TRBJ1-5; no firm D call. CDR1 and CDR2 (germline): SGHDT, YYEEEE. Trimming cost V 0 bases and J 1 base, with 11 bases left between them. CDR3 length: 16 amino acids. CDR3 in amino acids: CASSLAGEGSNQPQHF. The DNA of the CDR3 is TGTGCCAGCAGCTTGGCCGGGGAAGGGAGCAATCAGCCCCAGCATTTT.

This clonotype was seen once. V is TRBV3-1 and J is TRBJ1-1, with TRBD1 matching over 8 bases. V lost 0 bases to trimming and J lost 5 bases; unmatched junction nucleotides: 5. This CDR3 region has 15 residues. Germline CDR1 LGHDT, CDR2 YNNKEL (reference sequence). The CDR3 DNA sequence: TGTGCCAGCAGCCAAGAGTGGACAGGGCATACTGAAGCTTTCTTT. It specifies CASSQEWTGHTEAFF.

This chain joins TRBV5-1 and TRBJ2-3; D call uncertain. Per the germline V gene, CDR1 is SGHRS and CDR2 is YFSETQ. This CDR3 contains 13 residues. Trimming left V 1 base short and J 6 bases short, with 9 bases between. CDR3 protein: CASSLRSLDTQYF. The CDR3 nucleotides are TGCGCCAGCAGCTTGCGCAGTCTGGATACGCAGTATTTT.

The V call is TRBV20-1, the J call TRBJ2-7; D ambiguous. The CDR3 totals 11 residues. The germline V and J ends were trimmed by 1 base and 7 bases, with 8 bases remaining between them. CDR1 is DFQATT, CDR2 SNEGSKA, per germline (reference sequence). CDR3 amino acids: CSARGHKEQYF. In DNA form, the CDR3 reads TGCAGTGCTAGAGGCCATAAGGAGCAGTACTTC.

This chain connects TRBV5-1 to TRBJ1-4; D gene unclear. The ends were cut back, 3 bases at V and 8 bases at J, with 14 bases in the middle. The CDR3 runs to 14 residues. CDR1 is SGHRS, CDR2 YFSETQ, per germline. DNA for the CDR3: TGCGCCAGCAGCTCGACGTCCCCCCAAGAAAAACTGTTTTTT. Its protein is CASSSTSPQEKLFF.

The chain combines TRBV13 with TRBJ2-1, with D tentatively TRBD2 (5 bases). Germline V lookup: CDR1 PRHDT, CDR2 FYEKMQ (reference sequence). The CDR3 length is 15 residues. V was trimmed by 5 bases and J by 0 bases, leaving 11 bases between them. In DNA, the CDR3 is TGTGCCAGCAGCGGAGCGGATAGCTCCTACAATGAGCAGTTCTTC. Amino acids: CASSGADSSYNEQFF.

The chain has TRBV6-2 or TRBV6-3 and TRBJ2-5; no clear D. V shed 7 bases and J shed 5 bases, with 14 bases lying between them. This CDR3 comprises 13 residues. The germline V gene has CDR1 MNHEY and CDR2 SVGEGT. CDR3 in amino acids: CASTSRVVETQYF. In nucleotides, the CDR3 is TGTGCCAGCACATCTAGGGTGGTGGAGACCCAGTACTTC.

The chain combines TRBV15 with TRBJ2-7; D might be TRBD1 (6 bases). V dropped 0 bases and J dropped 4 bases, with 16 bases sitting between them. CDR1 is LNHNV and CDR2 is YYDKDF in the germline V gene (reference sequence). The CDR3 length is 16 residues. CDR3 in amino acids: CATSRDQGHLSYEQYF. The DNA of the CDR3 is TGTGCCACCAGCAGAGATCAGGGACACCTTTCTTACGAGCAGTACTTC. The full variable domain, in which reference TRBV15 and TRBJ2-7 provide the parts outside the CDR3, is DAMVIQNPRYQVTQFGKPVTLSCSQTLNHNVMYWYQQKSSQAPKLLFHYYDKDFNNEADTPDNFQSRRPNTSFCFLDIRSPGLGDTAMYLCATSRDQGHLSYEQYFGPGTRLTVT.

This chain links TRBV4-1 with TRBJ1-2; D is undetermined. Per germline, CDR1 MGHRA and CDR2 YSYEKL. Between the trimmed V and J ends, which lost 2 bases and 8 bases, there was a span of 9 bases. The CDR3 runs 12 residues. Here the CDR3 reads CASSQTEEGYTF. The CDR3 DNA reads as TGCGCCAGCAGCCAAACGGAGGAGGGCTACACCTTC.

Here the CDR3 DNA reads TGTGCCAGCACACGCGGGAGAGGGCCTAACTATGGCTACACCTTC. Encoded protein: CASTRGRGPNYGYTF. The genes are TRBV7-2 and TRBJ1-2; D ambiguous. Germline-derived CDR1 and CDR2 are SGHTA and FQGNSA. CDR3 length: 15 amino acids. Trimming shortened V by 7 bases and J by 0 bases, and 15 bases separated the two germline ends.

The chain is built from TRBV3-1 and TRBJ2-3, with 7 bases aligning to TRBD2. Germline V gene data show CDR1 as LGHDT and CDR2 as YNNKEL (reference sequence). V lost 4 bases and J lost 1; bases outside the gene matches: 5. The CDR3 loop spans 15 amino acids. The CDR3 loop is CASSRTSAGTDTQYF. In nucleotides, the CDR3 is TGTGCCAGCAGCCGAACTAGCGCCGGCACAGATACGCAGTATTTT.

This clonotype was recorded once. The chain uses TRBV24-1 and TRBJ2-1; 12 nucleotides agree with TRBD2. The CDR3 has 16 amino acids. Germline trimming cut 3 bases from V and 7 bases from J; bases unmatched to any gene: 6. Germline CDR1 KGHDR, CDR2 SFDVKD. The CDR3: CATSDPTSGSLNEQFF. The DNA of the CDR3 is TGTGCCACCAGTGATCCGACTAGCGGGAGTCTTAATGAGCAGTTCTTC.